This T cell receptor beta chain was sequenced in a study of blood T cell repertoires in COVID-19. Generated by immunoSEQ multiplex PCR, the TCRdb table keeps only in-frame clones and is missing some. In the table there are roughly 80,000 clones, around 89% of which are singletons. CDR1 and CDR2 (germline): SEHNR, FQNEAQ (reference sequence). The CDR3 contains 17 residues. Trimming cost V 6 bases and J 0 bases, with 18 bases left between them. The material sequenced was peripheral blood. J is TRBJ1-5 and V is TRBV7-9; no reliable D call. This TCR came from a human donor in a cohort sampled during active COVID-19. CDR3: CASRRRRGSSSNQPQHF. CDR3 bases: TGTGCCAGCAGGCGGCGCCGGGGTTCGAGTAGCAATCAGCCCCAGCATTTT.